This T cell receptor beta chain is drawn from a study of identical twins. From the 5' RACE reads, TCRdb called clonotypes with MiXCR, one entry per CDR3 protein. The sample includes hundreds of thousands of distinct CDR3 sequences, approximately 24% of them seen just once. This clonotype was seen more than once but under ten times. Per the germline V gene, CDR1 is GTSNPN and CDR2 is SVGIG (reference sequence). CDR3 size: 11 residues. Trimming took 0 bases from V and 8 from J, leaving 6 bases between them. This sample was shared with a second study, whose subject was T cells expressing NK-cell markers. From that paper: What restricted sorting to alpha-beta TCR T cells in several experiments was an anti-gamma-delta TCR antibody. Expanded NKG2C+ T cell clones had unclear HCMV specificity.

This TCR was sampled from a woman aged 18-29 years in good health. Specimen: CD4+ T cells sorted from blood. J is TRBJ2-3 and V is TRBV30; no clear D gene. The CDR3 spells CAWSVQSTQYF. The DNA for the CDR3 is TGTGCCTGGAGTGTACAGTCTACGCAGTATTTT.